This record concerns one T cell receptor (beta chain) sequence. Its antigen is undetermined. This specimen belongs to a study of T cell responses to AZD1222 COVID-19 vaccine. Study outcomes and limitations: The number of AZD1222 recipients seropositive at baseline was only five or six.

With V trimmed by 3 bases and J by 7 bases, 5 bases remained unmatched. The germline CDR1 and CDR2 sequences are LNHDA and SQIVND (reference sequence). This CDR3 comprises 15 residues. Data came from immunoSEQ multiplex PCR; TCRdb stores just in-frame clones and leaves some out. The sample includes 99,000 or so clones, 89% of them seen just once. The sample in question was peripheral blood, obtained on day 0 of AZD1222 vaccination. The V gene is TRBV19, the J gene TRBJ1-6; 8 bases are shared with TRBD1. The source is an adult in good health. CDR3 residues: CASSIGQGFNSPLHF. DNA of the CDR3: TGTGCCAGTAGTATTGGACAGGGATTCAATTCACCCCTCCACTTT.